These T cell receptor beta chains were read from a single sample in a study of PD-1 blockade in mismatch repair-deficient tumors. The data were produced by immunoSEQ multiplex PCR, yet TCRdb's version contains in-frame clones alone and is incomplete. The sample carries 45,000 to 60,000 clones, roughly 75% recorded once. Specimen: peripheral blood, collected 4 weeks after starting pembrolizumab. These receptors were obtained from an adult with mismatch repair-deficient cancer. Each CDR3 is given with its conserved first and last residue. A D gene is named only where the DNA matches it firmly. Size is stated for part of the rows, as once, few or many counts, or as a class when the clone is expanded.

D	size	V	J	DNA	CDR3
TRBD2	-	TRBV11-2	TRBJ2-1	TGTGTCTCGCGTGGGAGCGGGAGGGCGTACAATGAGCAGTTCTTC	CVSRGSGRAYNEQFF
TRBD2	-	TRBV18	TRBJ2-7	TGTGCCAGCACCCCCGGGACTAGCCGGTCCTACGAGCAGTACTTC	CASTPGTSRSYEQYF
TRBD2	-	TRBV7-9	TRBJ2-5	TGTGCCAGCAGCTACTTAGCGGGAGGTTTCACAGAGACCCAGTACTTC	CASSYLAGGFTETQYF
-	-	TRBV7-2	TRBJ2-3	TGTGCCAGCAGCCGGGGCCTAGATACGCAGTATTTT	CASSRGLDTQYF
TRBD2	medium-sized	TRBV7-3	TRBJ2-7	TGTGCCAGCAGCCTCGGGGCGGGAGGTTTCGAGCAGTACTTC	CASSLGAGGFEQYF
-	-	TRBV6-5	TRBJ1-1	TGTGCCAGCAGTTACGGTGGGGGGAGGAACACTGAAGCTTTCTTT	CASSYGGGRNTEAFF
TRBD1	-	TRBV6-1	TRBJ2-7	TGTGCCAGCAGTGGGGACAGGGTGGTTATCGCGGCCTACGAGCAGTACTTC	CASSGDRVVIAAYEQYF
TRBD2	-	TRBV27	TRBJ2-1	TGTGCCAGCAGTATATCTAGCGGCTCCTACAATGAGCAGTTCTTC	CASSISSGSYNEQFF
-	once	TRBV6-1	TRBJ1-2	TGTGCCAGCAAAGACATCCCGAGGGGCTACACCTTC	CASKDIPRGYTF
TRBD2	-	TRBV9	TRBJ2-3	TGTGCCAGCAGCCCCATAGCGGGTACCACAGATACGCAGTATTTT	CASSPIAGTTDTQYF
TRBD1	-	TRBV18	TRBJ2-7	TGTGCCAGCTCACGGGAACAGGGGGAGCAGTACTTC	CASSREQGEQYF